This paragraph covers one TCR beta chain sequence. This clone turned up a few times. Its antigen is still unknown. Base qualities are missing; no much larger clone stands one base away. What this sample's time point label stands for: about 5 months on oral tofacitinib. Read against the paper, the sample's treatment or condition label means: oral pan-JAK inhibitor, 5-10 mg twice daily. From alopecia areata patients, peripheral blood was collected along with lesional scalp punch biopsies. PBMCs were isolated by density centrifugation and stained for CD3, CD4 and CD8, after which CD4+ and CD8+ T cells were sorted on a FACSAria. This sample stems from a study of CD8+ T cells in alopecia areata (dated by TCRdb to the late 2010s). Broadly, across the study: The treated patients took part in an open-label pilot trial in which moderate-to-severe alopecia areata was treated with oral tofacitinib at 5 to 10 mg twice daily. immunoSEQ multiplex PCR using 35 Vbeta forward primers and 13 Jbeta reverse primers was used to amplify TCRbeta CDR3 regions. Patients stayed on tofacitinib for 6 to 18 months and then had 6 months of follow-up off drug so that delayed response and recurrence could be assessed. In both human patients and the C3H/HeJ mouse model, the study applied high-throughput TCRbeta sequencing to look at T cell clonal expansion in alopecia areata. On the human side, TCRbeta sequencing was run on scalp tissue and on sorted CD4+ and CD8+ peripheral blood T cells from healthy controls and from alopecia areata patients with either patchy or totalis/universalis disease. Biopsies were taken from tofacitinib-treated patients at baseline and at 4 and 24 weeks of treatment, and a later scalp biopsy was taken in several of the tofacitinib-treated patients. Scalp clonality was compared among normal scalp (n=4), patchy alopecia areata scalp (n=8), and alopecia totalis/universalis scalp (n=8). RNA was obtained with the PAXgene miRNA kit for fixed scalp, the miRNeasy kit for PBMCs, and the RNeasy kit for mouse skin. For the treated patients, the SALT score, which quantifies what percentage of scalp surface area is affected, served as the measure of disease severity. Broader findings and caveats from the paper: The treated cohort was small, with a single nonresponder, so links between baseline CD8+ expansion and response need larger studies. Tofacitinib significantly decreased scalp clonality and the number of expanded CD8+ clones among the top 100 scalp clones. Compared with normal scalp, lesional scalp had higher clonality and more expanded CD8+ clones, particularly in alopecia totalis/universalis, a pattern that suggests antigenic drive. During tofacitinib treatment, many expanded lesional clones stuck around in both scalp and blood, and this persistence may partly explain why relapse happens after treatment is stopped. Resident alphabeta T cells in normal human skin are also sequenced, complicating scalp TCR repertoire analysis, unlike mouse skin dominated by gammadelta T cells. Compared with mice, TCR sequences shared between patients were less clear, possibly partly because of HLA diversity across the patient population.

The protocol used for the library was the immunoSEQ multiplex PCR assay. RNA was extracted from all samples and reverse transcribed into cDNA as template for TCR sequencing. First-strand cDNA was synthesized with SuperScript III using a 2:1 mix of oligo-dT and random hexamers. Amplification bias was assessed with a synthetic immune receptor repertoire, and residual bias was removed computationally. In the paper's pipeline: After raw reads were preprocessed to remove errors, the CDR3 was defined following IMGT conventions as running from the conserved cysteine to phenylalanine. Clonality was computed as 1 minus the Shannon entropy, with the entropy normalized by log2 of the number of productive unique TCRs. Scalp TCRbeta sequences were cross-referenced with sorted blood CD4 and CD8 repertoires so that the CD4 or CD8 identity of scalp clones could be inferred. Drawn from immuneACCESS, this table holds only the in-frame rearrangements with V and J called that TCRdb kept. Clones are partly lost; checked studies trace under half to an unresolved V gene and leave the rest unexplained. D and trimming come from the DNA, and the V and J calls and clone size come from that table. The sample includes approximately 110,000 clones, with around 53% observed a single time. The ten top clones hold 12% of the sample.

The TCR originated in a human donor with alopecia areata. Sequencing was performed on CD8+ T cells sorted from blood, taken at week 24, from a patient treated with tofacitinib.

The CDR3 here reads CASRSGTAYNEQFF. The DNA sequence reads TGTGCCAGCAGATCCGGGACTGCTTACAATGAGCAGTTCTTC. This receptor chain uses TRBV13 and TRBJ2-1; a tentative D call is TRBD2 (6 bases match). CDR1 and CDR2 (PRHDT, FYEKMQ) derive from the germline V gene (reference sequence). At the junction V is shortened by 6 bases and J by 4 bases, with 13 bases in between. The CDR3, cysteine through phenylalanine, is 14 amino acids long. Left in the record is the CDR3 DNA by itself, 42 bases read in frame from the first base.